Included here is one TCR beta chain sequence, with context. The sample comes from a study of T cell repertoires in ileal Crohn's disease. Germline V CDR1 and CDR2: MRHNA, SNTAGT. The CDR3 spans 15 residues. V lost 6 bases and J lost 4; bases outside the gene matches: 7. Clones were sequenced by immunoSEQ multiplex PCR, and TCRdb holds only the in-frame ones, with some missing. The table records 11,000 or so clones, approximately 72% of them present only once. Time point noted: neoterminal ileum biopsy at postoperative endoscopy, about 6 months after surgery. Sequenced input: ileal tissue. This receptor was obtained from an adult with Crohn's disease. The rearrangement uses TRBV6-4 and TRBJ2-2, with 8 bases matching TRBD2. CDR3 sequence reads: CASSESGGTTGELFF. CDR3 in DNA: TGTGCCAGCAGCGAAAGCGGGGGCACCACCGGGGAGCTGTTTTTT.